These T cell receptor beta chains were read from a single sample in a study of T cells in Graves' hyperthyroidism and ophthalmopathy. TCRdb re-derived calls from the multiplex PCR reads in MiXCR, one entry per CDR3 protein. Seen here are approximately 710,000 distinct CDR3 sequences, approximately 15% observed once, and the top ten hold around a sixth. Sequenced input: blood. The origin of the receptors is a man aged 45-65 years with Graves' hyperthyroidism. CDR3s include the opening cysteine and the closing phenylalanine or tryptophan. The D gene is left open where the match is weak. Size is stated for part of the rows, as once, few or many counts, or as a class when the clone is expanded.

cdr3_nt cdr3_aa j_call v_call d_call clone_size
TGTGCCAGCAGTCGAGGACGGGAGAGAGAGACCCAGTACTTC CASSRGRERETQYF TRBJ2-5 TRBV6-1 . .
TGTGCCTGGAGTGTACGGTTTGGCACTGAAGCTTTCTTT CAWSVRFGTEAFF TRBJ1-1 TRBV30 . many
TGTGCCAGCGGTTCGGCCCGGGACACTCACTTC CASGSARDTHF TRBJ2-5 TRBV28 . many
TGTGCCAGCAGCTTTGGCGGAGCTAGGGCCGGGGAGCTGTTTTTT CASSFGGARAGELFF TRBJ2-2 TRBV7-9 . .
TGTGCCAGCAGCCTGGCCTCAGGGGGCTTTTCACCCCTCCACTTT CASSLASGGFSPLHF TRBJ1-6 TRBV7-9 TRBD1 few
TGTGCCAGCAGTGAATGGGAGGGGAGCTCCTACGAGCAGTACTTC CASSEWEGSSYEQYF TRBJ2-7 TRBV6-1 TRBD2 .
TGTGCCAGCGGCCCTCGGGAGGCCGCCTACGAGCAGTACTTC CASGPREAAYEQYF TRBJ2-7 TRBV27 TRBD2 few
TGTGCCTGGACCCCCTTGGGGGGAGGGCCTTTCTTT CAWTPLGGGPFF TRBJ1-1 TRBV30 . many
TGTGCCAGTAGTTTGGGGCAGAGTAGACAGCCCCAGCATTTT CASSLGQSRQPQHF TRBJ1-5 TRBV19 . few
TGTGCCAGCAGCCCACGTAGCGGGAGGGCCTCCTACGAGCAGTACTTC CASSPRSGRASYEQYF TRBJ2-7 TRBV7-9 TRBD2 many
TGTGCCAGCAAGACTAGCGGGATGGCCCGGGAGACCCAGTACTTC CASKTSGMARETQYF TRBJ2-5 TRBV11-1 TRBD2 many
TGTGCCAGCAGCTTAGCTTCGACAGGGGGCACAGATACGCAGTATTTT CASSLASTGGTDTQYF TRBJ2-3 TRBV7-4 TRBD1 few
TGTGCCTGGAGTGTGAGGACATACTTCTACGAGCAGTACTTC CAWSVRTYFYEQYF TRBJ2-7 TRBV30 . .
TGTGCCACCAGTGCTCGACTAGCGGGACGGGGCACAGATACGCAGTATTTT CATSARLAGRGTDTQYF TRBJ2-3 TRBV24-1 TRBD2 many
TGCGCCAGCAGCTTTTTGCCGTACAATGAGCAGTTCTTC CASSFLPYNEQFF TRBJ2-1 TRBV5-1 . .
TGTGCCAGCAGTTCCACCGGGACAGGGAAAGGGGATGAGCAGTCCTTC CASSSTGTGKGDEQSF TRBJ2-1 TRBV6-5 TRBD1 .
TGTGCCAGCAGCCTCCAGGGGGAATATGGCTACACCTTC CASSLQGEYGYTF TRBJ1-2 TRBV28 TRBD1 .
TGCAGTGCCCCCAACGTCCGGGACCTCTCCTACGAGCAGTACTTC CSAPNVRDLSYEQYF TRBJ2-7 TRBV20-1 . .